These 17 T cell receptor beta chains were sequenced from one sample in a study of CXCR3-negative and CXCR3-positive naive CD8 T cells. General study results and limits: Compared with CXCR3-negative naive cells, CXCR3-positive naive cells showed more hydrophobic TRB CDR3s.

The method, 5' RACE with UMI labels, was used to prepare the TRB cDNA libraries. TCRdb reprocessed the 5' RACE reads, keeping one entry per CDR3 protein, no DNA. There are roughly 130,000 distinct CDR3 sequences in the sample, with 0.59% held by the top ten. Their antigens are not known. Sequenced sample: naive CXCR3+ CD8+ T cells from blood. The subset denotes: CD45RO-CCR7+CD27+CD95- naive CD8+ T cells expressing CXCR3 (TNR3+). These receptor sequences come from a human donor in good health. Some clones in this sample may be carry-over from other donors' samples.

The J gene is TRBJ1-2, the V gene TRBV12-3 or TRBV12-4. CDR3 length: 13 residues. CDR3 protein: CASSYPGLPGYTF.

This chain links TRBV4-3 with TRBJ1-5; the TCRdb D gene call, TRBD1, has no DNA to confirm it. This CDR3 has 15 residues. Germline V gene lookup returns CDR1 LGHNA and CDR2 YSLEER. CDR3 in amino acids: CASSQDRGPDQPQHF.

The CDR3 region is CASSTDLSRNTIYF. V is TRBV23-1 and J is TRBJ1-3. TRBV23-1 is an ORF, and what it does is uncertain. This CDR3 is 14 amino acids long.

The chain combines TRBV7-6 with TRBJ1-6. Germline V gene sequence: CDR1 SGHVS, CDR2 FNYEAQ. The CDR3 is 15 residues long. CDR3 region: CASSLDSKRDSPLHF.

Here the CDR3 reads CASSPTGYNEQFF. J is TRBJ2-1 and V is TRBV12-3 or TRBV12-4; TCRdb designates TRBD1, a call that cannot be tested without DNA. CDR3 length: 13 amino acids.

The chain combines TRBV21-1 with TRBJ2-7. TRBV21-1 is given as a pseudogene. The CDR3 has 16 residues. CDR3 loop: CASSKGAPINHYEQYF.

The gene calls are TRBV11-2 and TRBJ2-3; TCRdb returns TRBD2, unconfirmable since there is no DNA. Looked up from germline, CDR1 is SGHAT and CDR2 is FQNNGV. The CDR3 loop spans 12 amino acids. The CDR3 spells CASSLTPRAQYF.

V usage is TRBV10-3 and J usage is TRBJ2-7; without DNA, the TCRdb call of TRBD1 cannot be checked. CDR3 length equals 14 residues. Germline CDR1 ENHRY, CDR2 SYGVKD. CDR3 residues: CAISNRDREYEQYF.

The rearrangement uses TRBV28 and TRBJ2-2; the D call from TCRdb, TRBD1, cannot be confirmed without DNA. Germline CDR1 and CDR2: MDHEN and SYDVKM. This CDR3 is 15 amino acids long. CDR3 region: CASSLGQGPGGELFF.

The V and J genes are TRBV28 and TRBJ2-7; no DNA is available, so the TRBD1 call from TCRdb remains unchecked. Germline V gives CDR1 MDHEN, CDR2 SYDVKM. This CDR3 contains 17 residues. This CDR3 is CASSPGPGQFGSYEQYF.

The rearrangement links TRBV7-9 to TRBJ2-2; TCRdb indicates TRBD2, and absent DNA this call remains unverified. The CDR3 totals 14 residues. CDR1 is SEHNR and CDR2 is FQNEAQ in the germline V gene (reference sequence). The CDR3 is CASITRQNTGELFF.

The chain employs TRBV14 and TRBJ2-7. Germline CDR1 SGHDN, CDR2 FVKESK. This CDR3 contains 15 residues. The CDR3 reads CASSQVGTGLYEQYF.

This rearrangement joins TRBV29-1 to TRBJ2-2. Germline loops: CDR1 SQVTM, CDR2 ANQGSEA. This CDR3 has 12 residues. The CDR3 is CSVDRNTGELFF.

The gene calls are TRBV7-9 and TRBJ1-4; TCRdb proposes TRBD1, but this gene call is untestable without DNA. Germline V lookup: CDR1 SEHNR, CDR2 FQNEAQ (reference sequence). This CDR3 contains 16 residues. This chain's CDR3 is CASSLASNRVDEKLFF.

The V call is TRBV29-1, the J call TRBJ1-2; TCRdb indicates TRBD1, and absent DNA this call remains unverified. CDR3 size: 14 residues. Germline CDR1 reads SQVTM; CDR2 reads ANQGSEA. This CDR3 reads CSVAPPGTAAGYTF.

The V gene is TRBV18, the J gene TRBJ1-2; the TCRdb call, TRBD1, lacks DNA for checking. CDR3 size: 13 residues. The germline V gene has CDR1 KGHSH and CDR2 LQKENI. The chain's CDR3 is CASSTGQGWGYTF.

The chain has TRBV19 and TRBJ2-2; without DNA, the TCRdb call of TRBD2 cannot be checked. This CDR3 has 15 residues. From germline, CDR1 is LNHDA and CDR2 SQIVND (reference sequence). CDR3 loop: CASSILATAPGELFF.